These T cell receptor beta chains were read from a single sample in a study of T cells in Graves' hyperthyroidism and ophthalmopathy. TCRdb re-called the multiplex PCR reads with MiXCR, one entry per CDR3 protein. Of 500,000 to 800,000 distinct CDR3 sequences listed, more than 12% are singletons. Sequencing used blood. The source of these receptors is a woman in her forties or fifties with Graves' ophthalmopathy. Both conserved end residues are trimmed from each CDR3. Fields, in order: CDR3 protein, V gene, J gene.

CDR3aa: ASSITLASSYNEQF
v_gene: TRBV5-1
j_gene: TRBJ2-1

CDR3aa: ASSNNRYEQY
v_gene: TRBV6-2/TRBV6-3
j_gene: TRBJ2-7

CDR3aa: ASSGDQETQY
v_gene: TRBV5-1
j_gene: TRBJ2-5

CDR3aa: AITGTSHTGELF
v_gene: TRBV10-3
j_gene: TRBJ2-2

CDR3aa: ASRRTSGWEYEQY
v_gene: TRBV27
j_gene: TRBJ2-7

CDR3aa: ASSLDSGRSPYNEQF
v_gene: TRBV7-2
j_gene: TRBJ2-1

CDR3aa: ASIKVPRGLVQETQY
v_gene: TRBV6-7
j_gene: TRBJ2-5

CDR3aa: ASRIQGRTSPLH
v_gene: TRBV28
j_gene: TRBJ1-6

CDR3aa: SVRPGSGSYEQY
v_gene: TRBV29-1
j_gene: TRBJ2-7

CDR3aa: ASTDRGLNLPRNNEQF
v_gene: TRBV6-1
j_gene: TRBJ2-1

CDR3aa: ASSDRGLAGQETQY
v_gene: TRBV6-2/TRBV6-3
j_gene: TRBJ2-5

CDR3aa: ASTQESNQPQH
v_gene: TRBV12-3/TRBV12-4
j_gene: TRBJ1-5

CDR3aa: ASSYSRGLPLH
v_gene: TRBV6-6
j_gene: TRBJ1-6

CDR3aa: ASGTLTGRRRNEQF
v_gene: TRBV27
j_gene: TRBJ2-1

CDR3aa: ASSLRASSGYNEQF
v_gene: TRBV7-3
j_gene: TRBJ2-1

CDR3aa: SVEGKLRLNTEAF
v_gene: TRBV29-1
j_gene: TRBJ1-1

CDR3aa: ASSIWTSGRVYNEQF
v_gene: TRBV19
j_gene: TRBJ2-1

CDR3aa: ASSGRGETQY
v_gene: TRBV9
j_gene: TRBJ2-5

CDR3aa: ASSLGQTLIQETQY
v_gene: TRBV6-2/TRBV6-3
j_gene: TRBJ2-5

CDR3aa: ASGWTVGGSPLH
v_gene: TRBV13
j_gene: TRBJ1-6

CDR3aa: ASSLTGTGSEQF
v_gene: TRBV7-3
j_gene: TRBJ2-1

CDR3aa: ASSYVAETQY
v_gene: TRBV6-2/TRBV6-3
j_gene: TRBJ2-5

CDR3aa: ASSIDFSEQY
v_gene: TRBV30
j_gene: TRBJ2-7

CDR3aa: ASGQDRDRGWKPQH
v_gene: TRBV4-1
j_gene: TRBJ1-5

CDR3aa: ASSFGQTRAF
v_gene: TRBV14
j_gene: TRBJ1-1

CDR3aa: AISGTGANEKLF
v_gene: TRBV10-3
j_gene: TRBJ1-4

CDR3aa: ASSYSGASYEQY
v_gene: TRBV6-2/TRBV6-3
j_gene: TRBJ2-7

CDR3aa: ASSPSSRPEGNQPQH
v_gene: TRBV4-2
j_gene: TRBJ1-5

CDR3aa: ASSIQSRIVQETQY
v_gene: TRBV11-2
j_gene: TRBJ2-5

CDR3aa: SARRDTANYGYT
v_gene: TRBV20-1
j_gene: TRBJ1-2

CDR3aa: ASSLGTYYGYT
v_gene: TRBV6-2/TRBV6-3
j_gene: TRBJ1-2

CDR3aa: ASSRWTSHNEQF
v_gene: TRBV4-3
j_gene: TRBJ2-1

CDR3aa: SARPGLAAYNEQF
v_gene: TRBV20-1
j_gene: TRBJ2-1

CDR3aa: ASNGGRGETQY
v_gene: TRBV19
j_gene: TRBJ2-5

CDR3aa: ASSYSWGDEQF
v_gene: TRBV6-5
j_gene: TRBJ2-1

CDR3aa: ASSQESTSWNIQY
v_gene: TRBV4-1
j_gene: TRBJ2-4

CDR3aa: ASSNPMGGGNSPLH
v_gene: TRBV7-2
j_gene: TRBJ1-6

CDR3aa: AWSVPRIDKNIQY
v_gene: TRBV30
j_gene: TRBJ2-4

CDR3aa: ASTVYTGELF
v_gene: TRBV2
j_gene: TRBJ2-2

CDR3aa: SVESGAGNYGYT
v_gene: TRBV29-1
j_gene: TRBJ1-2

CDR3aa: ASSILGQGADTGELF
v_gene: TRBV19
j_gene: TRBJ2-2

CDR3aa: ASSLDGQGEYNEQF
v_gene: TRBV7-9
j_gene: TRBJ2-1

CDR3aa: ASRYDTGSFYNEQF
v_gene: TRBV27
j_gene: TRBJ2-1

CDR3aa: ASSQINEKLF
v_gene: TRBV28
j_gene: TRBJ1-4

CDR3aa: ASSQDSQGLAGVSGELF
v_gene: TRBV4-2
j_gene: TRBJ2-2

CDR3aa: ASSFPWGAPGSGANVLT
v_gene: TRBV7-9
j_gene: TRBJ2-6

CDR3aa: ASSERTASTDTQY
v_gene: TRBV6-1
j_gene: TRBJ2-3